Listed here are 14 T cell receptor beta chains from one sample, sequenced in a study of human T cells and chemical hapten exposure. TCRdb used MiXCR to reprocess the RACE reads, holding one entry per CDR3 protein. The sample holds some 340,000 distinct CDR3 sequences; approximately 6.3% are singletons and the top ten take 8.4%. Time point meaning: patch test 1, 2 weeks after DPC sensitization. Treatment defined: therapeutic diphenylcyclopropenone sensitization with weekly scalp DPC. Sequencing used whole blood, obtained in connection with sensitization to the hapten diphenylcyclopropenone (DPC). These receptor sequences come from a woman in her late teens or twenties with alopecia areata. Some clones in this sample may be carry-over from other donors' samples.

This clonotype showed up just a few times. V is TRBV7-2 and J is TRBJ2-7; perhaps D is TRBD1 or TRBD2 (5 bases each). The CDR3 runs 15 residues. The germline V gene encodes CDR1 SGHTA and CDR2 FQGNSA. The V and J ends lost 5 bases and 6 bases respectively, with 20 bases between them. CDR3: CASSPRGPTGGEQYF. As DNA, the CDR3 is TGTGCCAGCAGCCCCCGGGGCCCCACCGGAGGCGAGCAGTACTTC.

This clonotype came up a few times. The chain employs TRBV7-3 and TRBJ2-3, with a tentative D call TRBD1 (5 bases). Trimming took off 2 bases at V and 4 bases at J, with 13 bases between the two ends. This CDR3 region has 15 residues. In germline, CDR1 is SGHTA, CDR2 FQGTGA. CDR3 loop: CASSLHQGLADTQYF. For the CDR3, the DNA is TGTGCCAGCAGCTTACACCAGGGCTTGGCAGATACGCAGTATTTT.

This clonotype was counted only a few times. The V call is TRBV9, the J call TRBJ2-3; D is tentatively TRBD1 or TRBD2 (5 bases each). This CDR3 has 16 residues. Per germline, CDR1 SGDLS and CDR2 YYNGEE. Trimming cost V 0 bases and J 0 bases, with 11 bases left between them. CDR3 region: CASSVDEGSSTDTQYF. Written as DNA, the CDR3 is TGTGCCAGCAGCGTAGATGAGGGGTCTAGCACAGATACGCAGTATTTT.

The chain carries TRBV4-2 and TRBJ2-7; 9 positions match TRBD2. There are 19 residues in the CDR3. J gave up 8 bases and V 0 bases, and 20 bases lay outside the gene matches. In germline, CDR1 is LGHNA, CDR2 YNFKEQ. The DNA of the CDR3 is TGTGCCAGCAGCCAAGATCGTTGGGGGCAGCGGGGGGCATCTACGAAGCAGTACTTC. This codes for CASSQDRWGQRGASTKQYF.

This clonotype was seen more than once but under ten times. The J gene is TRBJ1-5, the V gene TRBV7-3, with TRBD1 identical over 7 bases. With V trimmed by 4 bases and J by 13 bases, 10 bases remained unmatched. Germline V lookup: CDR1 SGHTA, CDR2 FQGTGA. This CDR3 contains 13 residues. This chain's CDR3 is CASSSNPGDRQHF. CDR3 coding DNA: TGTGCCAGCAGCTCGAATCCCGGGGACAGACAGCATTTT.

Only a few counts were recorded for this clonotype. The rearrangement uses TRBV7-9 and TRBJ2-5, with 7 positions matching TRBD1. The J segment lost 1 base and the V segment lost 1 base, leaving 6 bases of the junction unmatched. CDR1 is SEHNR and CDR2 is FQNEAQ in the germline V gene (reference sequence). The CDR3 has 16 amino acids. CDR3 sequence (DNA): TGTGCCAGCAGCTTAGGCGTCCGGGACAGCCAAGAGACCCAGTACTTC. This gives the protein CASSLGVRDSQETQYF.

A note on this clonotype: Just one base apart from a much larger clone, this may be a read error. The chain uses TRBV29-1 and TRBJ2-7; possible D gene TRBD2, 5 bases. Germline V gene data show CDR1 as SQVTM and CDR2 as ANQGSEA. This CDR3 region has 12 residues. CDR3 region: CGVVPGEHEQYF. The CDR3 coding sequence is TGCGGCGTTGTCCCCGGGGAACACGAGCAGTACTTC.

This clonotype was detected only a few times. The chain employs TRBV5-1 and TRBJ2-7, with 7 bases that match TRBD1. Germline loops: CDR1 SGHRS, CDR2 YFSETQ. V lost 6 bases and J lost 3; bases outside the gene matches: 6. CDR3 length: 13 amino acids. CDR3 sequence (DNA): TGCGCCAGCAATCCGGGACAGTACTACGAGCAGTACTTC. Translating it yields CASNPGQYYEQYF.

The chain links TRBV18 to TRBJ1-1, with a tentative D call TRBD1 (6 bases). This CDR3 is built from 14 residues. Trimming took 1 base from V and 6 from J, leaving 12 bases between them. The V gene's germline CDR1 is KGHSH and CDR2 LQKENI. The CDR3 protein is CASSPLQGIAEAFF. CDR3 sequence (DNA): TGTGCCAGCTCACCACTCCAGGGGATCGCTGAAGCTTTCTTT.

This clonotype qualifies as medium-sized (0.01 to 0.1%). This rearrangement joins TRBV4-3 to TRBJ2-7, with D tentatively TRBD2 (5 bases). The V gene's germline CDR1 is LGHNA and CDR2 YSLEER. The CDR3 length is 13 residues. The V gene lost 0 bases and the J gene lost 3 bases, with 6 bases spanning the gap. In nucleotides, the CDR3 is TGCGCCAGCAGCCAAGAGAGGGACTACGAGCAGTACTTC. Protein: CASSQERDYEQYF.

This clonotype has just a few counts. J is TRBJ1-6 and V is TRBV20-1; D is uncertain. This CDR3 has 15 residues. Deletions cut 3 bases from V and 5 bases from J, with 14 bases between. Looked up from germline, CDR1 is DFQATT and CDR2 is SNEGSKA (reference sequence). CDR3 loop: CSASEAGLDNSPLHF. The CDR3 bases are TGCAGTGCTAGTGAAGCAGGCTTAGATAATTCACCCCTCCACTTT.

The rearrangement uses TRBV20-1 and TRBJ2-5, with 9 bases matching TRBD1. V lost 5 bases, J lost 5 bases, and 9 bases stayed unmatched. The CDR3 is made up of 14 amino acids. CDR1 and CDR2 from the germline V gene are DFQATT and SNEGSKA (reference sequence). The CDR3 reads CSASKDRGHETQYF. The CDR3 DNA sequence: TGCAGTGCTTCTAAGGACAGGGGACACGAGACCCAGTACTTC.

At least ten counts were recorded for this clonotype. The J gene is TRBJ2-2, the V gene TRBV6-2 or TRBV6-3; the D gene is possibly TRBD2 (5 bases). Trimming took off 6 bases at V and 1 base at J, with 12 bases between the two ends. Germline V gene lookup returns CDR1 MNHEY and CDR2 SVGEGT. The CDR3 is 15 amino acids. In DNA, the CDR3 is TGTGCCAGCAGCAAACTAGTTGGGAACACCGGGGAGCTGTTTTTT. Residues: CASSKLVGNTGELFF.

In this sample, this clonotype turned up many times. The chain carries TRBV5-1 and TRBJ2-7; 7 positions agree with TRBD1. The CDR3 totals 17 residues. The germline V gene encodes CDR1 SGHRS and CDR2 YFSETQ. Trimming removed 2 bases from V and 1 base from J; junction bases left unmatched: 12. The CDR3 DNA sequence: TGCGCCAGCAGCTTTAACCGACAGGGTCGAATATCCTACGAGCAGTACTTC. Translated: CASSFNRQGRISYEQYF.